This TCR beta chain was sequenced for a study of T cell responses to AZD1222 COVID-19 vaccine. The assay was immunoSEQ multiplex PCR, and TCRdb's table has in-frame clones only and misses some. This sample has 100,000 to 120,000 clones, with about 86% found just once. This clone has a handful of counts. The TCR comes from an adult in good health. The material was peripheral blood, obtained on day 0 of AZD1222 vaccination.

DNA for the CDR3: TGTGCCAGCAGCGAGGGGGCCCTGCAGCCCCAGCATTTT. Translated: CASSEGALQPQHF. The chain is built from TRBV7-9 and TRBJ1-5; 7 positions agree with TRBD1. V shed 5 bases, J shed 7 bases, and the junction held 5 bases outside the gene matches. Germline V gene data show CDR1 as SEHNR and CDR2 as FQNEAQ (reference sequence). This CDR3 is built from 13 residues.